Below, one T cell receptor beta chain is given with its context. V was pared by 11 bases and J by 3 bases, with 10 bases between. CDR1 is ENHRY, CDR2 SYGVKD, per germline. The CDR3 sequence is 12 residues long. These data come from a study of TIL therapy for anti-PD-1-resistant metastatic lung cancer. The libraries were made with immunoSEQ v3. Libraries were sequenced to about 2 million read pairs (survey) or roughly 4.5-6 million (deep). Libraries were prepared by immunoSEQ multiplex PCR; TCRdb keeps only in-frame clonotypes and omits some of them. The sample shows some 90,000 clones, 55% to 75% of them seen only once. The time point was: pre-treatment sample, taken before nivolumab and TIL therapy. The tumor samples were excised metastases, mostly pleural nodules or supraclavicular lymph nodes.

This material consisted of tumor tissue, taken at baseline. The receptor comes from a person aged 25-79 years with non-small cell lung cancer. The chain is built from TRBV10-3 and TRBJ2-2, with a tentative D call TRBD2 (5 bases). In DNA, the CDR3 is TGTGCCGCCCAGGAGGACACCGGGGAGCTGTTTTTT. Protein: CAAQEDTGELFF.